This T cell receptor beta chain emerged from a study of T-cell reconstitution after alpha-beta-depleted transplantation in children. Library preparation (for TCRbeta) was performed with unique molecular identifiers. TCRdb called the PCR reads again in MiXCR, with one record for every CDR3 protein. The table has about a million distinct CDR3 sequences, about 29% seen once. Trimming cost V 7 bases and J 14 bases, with 17 bases left between them. Germline V gene sequence: CDR1 SQVTM, CDR2 ANQGSEA. The length of the CDR3 is 10 residues. Whole-study findings and limits: T-cell counts and diversity at one year post-transplant came mainly from newly produced T cells. About two months after transplant, alpha-beta T cells reportedly came from several hundred expanded graft clones. Some patients owed their high day-60 TCRbeta diversity to surviving recipient T cells and thymic progenitors.

This clonotype was found a few times. Its antigen is unidentified. Material: PBMCs, mostly from graft donor cells, obtained 360 days after TCRalphabeta/CD19-depleted stem cell transplant. This TCR was sampled from a boy younger than two who had a stem cell transplant for SCID, so the T cells may come from the graft donor. The V call is TRBV29-1, the J call TRBJ1-2; the D is unclear. In nucleotides, the CDR3 is TGCAGCGCTTCCGTCGACGGACTAACCTTC. Translated, it gives CSASVDGLTF.